This T cell receptor (beta chain) was captured in a study of cytomegalovirus exposure and HLA in healthy donors. The protocol was immunoSEQ multiplex PCR, while the TCRdb copy is restricted to in-frame clones and leaves out a portion. The table shows approximately 280,000 clones, with 70% to 90% occurring only once. This CDR3 spans 18 amino acids. V lost 3 bases and J lost 0; bases outside the gene matches: 9. Germline CDR1 SGHTS, CDR2 YDEGEE. This chain links TRBV5-8 with TRBJ1-6, with TRBD1 matching 7 bases. The TCR comes from a woman in her late teens or twenties in good health and CMV-seronegative. Sequencing used PBMCs. The DNA for the CDR3 is TGTGCCAGCAGCTCGGGACAGCCTTTGAGCTCCTATAATTCACCCCTCCACTTT. It codes for CASSSGQPLSSYNSPLHF. Supplemented by reference TRBV5-8 and TRBJ1-6, the full variable domain reads EAGVTQSPTHLIKTRGQQATLRCSPISGHTSVYWYQQALGLGLQFLLWYDEGEERNRGNFPPRFSGRQFPNYSSELNVNALELEDSALYLCASSSGQPLSSYNSPLHFGNGTRLTVT.